The next 11 T cell receptor beta chains were all read from a single sample in a study of PD-1 blockade in classical Hodgkin lymphoma. Using immunoSEQ multiplex PCR, the repertoire was profiled, and TCRdb retains in-frame clones only, with some absent. The data contain 10,000 to 15,000 clones, around 90% of them singletons. Patients all relapsed after autologous stem cell transplantation, and there was variation in brentuximab vedotin exposure. Researchers report purifying CD4+ T cells from thawed PBMCs by magnetic negative selection. The sample here was CD4+ T cells from blood, taken at baseline. The receptors derive from a human donor with classical Hodgkin lymphoma.

This chain uses TRBV18 with TRBJ1-5; the match to TRBD1 covers 9 bases. The CDR3 runs 16 residues. Per the germline V gene, CDR1 is KGHSH and CDR2 is LQKENI. The V segment lost 5 bases and the J segment 3 bases; nucleotides outside the gene matches: 8. For the CDR3, the DNA is TGTGCCAGCTCAAGACAGGGGGGTGGGCCCAATCAGCCCCAGCATTTT. Translating it yields CASSRQGGGPNQPQHF.

The chain uses TRBV27 and TRBJ2-1; D unresolved. Trimming removed 4 bases from V and 4 bases from J, with 14 bases in between. There are 15 residues in the CDR3. Germline CDR1 and CDR2: MNHEY and SMNVEV (reference sequence). The CDR3 DNA reads TGTGCCAGCAGTTGGAAGGCGACACCTTACAATGAGCAGTTCTTC. This encodes CASSWKATPYNEQFF.

This sequence joins TRBV9 and TRBJ2-5; 16 nucleotides agree with TRBD2. In germline, CDR1 is SGDLS, CDR2 YYNGEE. The CDR3 runs 16 residues. V was pared by 3 bases and J by 5 bases, with 4 bases of the junction left unmatched. Here the CDR3 DNA reads TGTGCCAGCAGCGGTAGGGGACTAGCGGGAGGGGAGACCCAGTACTTC. Its protein is CASSGRGLAGGETQYF.

This sequence joins TRBV28 and TRBJ1-1; 9 bases map to TRBD1. The V and J ends lost 5 bases and 4 bases, in that order; junction bases with no gene match: 8. The CDR3 sequence is 15 residues long. CDR1 and CDR2 (germline): MDHEN, SYDVKM. CDR3 region: CASSQQGAGGTEAFF. Here the CDR3 DNA reads TGTGCCAGCAGTCAACAGGGGGCCGGCGGCACTGAAGCTTTCTTT. The whole variable domain, remainder taken from reference TRBV28 and TRBJ1-1, is DVKVTQSSRYLVKRTGEKVFLECVQDMDHENMFWYRQDPGLGLRLIYFSYDVKMKEKGDIPEGYSVSREKKERFSLILESASTNQTSMYLCASSQQGAGGTEAFFGQGTRLTVV.

This clone was detected only once. V is TRBV4-1 and J is TRBJ2-2, with D tentatively TRBD2 (5 bases). The CDR3 sequence is 14 residues long. V lost 1 base to trimming and J lost 7 bases, with 10 bases between them. CDR1 is MGHRA and CDR2 is YSYEKL in the germline V gene. Written as DNA, the CDR3 is TGCGCCAGCAGCCAAGCGGGATCCGGCGGGGAGCTGTTTTTT. Protein: CASSQAGSGGELFF.

The chain has TRBV7-2 and TRBJ2-7; TRBD2 might be the D (6 bases). The germline V and J ends were trimmed by 2 bases and 3 bases, with 11 bases remaining between them. This CDR3 region has 14 residues. CDR1 and CDR2 (germline): SGHTA, FQGNSA. This CDR3 is CASSLRVGGYEQYF. CDR3 DNA: TGTGCCAGCAGCTTACGTGTCGGGGGCTACGAGCAGTACTTC.

The chain has TRBV2 and TRBJ1-2; D gene unclear. Trimming took off 7 bases at V and 1 base at J, with 13 bases between the two ends. Germline V gene data show CDR1 as SNHLY and CDR2 as FYNNEI. CDR3 length equals 14 residues. This chain's CDR3 is CASKESTVNYGYTF. Here the CDR3 DNA reads TGTGCCAGCAAAGAATCGACCGTTAACTATGGCTACACCTTC.

The V and J genes are TRBV9 and TRBJ2-7, with 10 bases matching TRBD2. The CDR3 is 15 residues long. Germline assignment: CDR1 SGDLS and CDR2 YYNGEE. J was trimmed by 4 bases and V by 0 bases; bases with no gene match: 4. In DNA form, the CDR3 reads TGTGCCAGCAGCGTAGGGGCTAGCGGGAGTTACGAGCAGTACTTC. Its protein product is CASSVGASGSYEQYF.

On this clone itself: A junction boundary mismatches the germline segment, possibly from a read error. The identical CDR3 is also encoded by other nucleotide sequences in the sample. This chain uses TRBV27 with TRBJ2-7, with TRBD2 matching 8 bases. This CDR3 spans 14 amino acids. CDR1 MNHEY and CDR2 SMNVEV come from the germline V gene (reference sequence). This chain's CDR3 is CASSLGAGDYEQYF. CDR3 DNA: TGTGCCAGCAGTTTAGGAGCGGGAGACTACGAGCAATACTTC.

Here the CDR3 DNA reads TGTGCCAGCAGCCCCCGGGGGGGTCAGAACACTGAAGCTTTCTTT. This encodes CASSPRGGQNTEAFF. V gene TRBV7-8 combines with J gene TRBJ1-1, with TRBD1 as a possible D gene (5 bases). CDR1 SGHVS and CDR2 FQNEAQ come from the germline V gene. The CDR3 spans 15 residues. The V end was cut by 5 bases, the J end by 1 base, with 14 bases between.

V usage is TRBV21-1 and J usage is TRBJ2-1; the table's D call of TRBD1 was not tested on the DNA. TRBV21-1 is labeled a pseudogene. This CDR3 has 15 amino acids. The CDR3 coding sequence is TGTGCCAGCATGGAGTTGGACACCGCCTACAATGAGCAGTTCTTC. Its translation: CASMELDTAYNEQFF.